This T cell receptor (beta chain) came from a study of blood T cells in healthy people across ages. Primers used in a second PCR of about 6 to 11 cycles were a sample-barcoded 5' primer and a J-beta primer mix. One entry per CDR3 protein results from TCRdb running MiXCR on the 5' RACE reads. The table includes more than 450,000 distinct CDR3 sequences, about 28% detected once. The CDR3 totals 14 residues. V lost 6 bases, J lost 4 bases, and 7 bases stayed unmatched. These data are also associated with another study on T cells of mothers and their children.

The sequence came from a boy between 2 and 10 years old in good health. This chain uses TRBV12-3 or TRBV12-4 with TRBJ2-3; 7 bases fit TRBD1. Sequencing was done on a sample of blood. The CDR3 is CASSIRGSADTQYF. CDR3 in DNA: TGTGCCAGCAGCATCAGGGGGAGCGCAGATACGCAGTATTTT.